These 2 T cell receptor beta chains share one sample of origin, sequenced in a study of control samples from healthy donors and cancer patients. TCRdb keeps only in-frame clones here, not all; method: immunoSEQ multiplex PCR. In the table there are over 150,000 clones, about 94% of which are singletons. The sequenced sample was blood. The receptors come from a man aged 35 to 55 in good health.

This clone was observed once. The V call is TRBV10-3, the J call TRBJ1-1; perhaps TRBD1 as D (6 bases). The CDR3 sequence is 17 residues long. Trimming shortened V by 3 bases and J by 1 base, and 18 bases separated the two germline ends. The germline CDR1 and CDR2 sequences are ENHRY and SYGVKD. The CDR3: CAISDPIKGGQNTEAFF. In DNA, the CDR3 is TGTGCCATCAGTGACCCAATAAAGGGGGGCCAGAACACTGAAGCTTTCTTT.

This chain uses TRBV30 with TRBJ1-6, with D perhaps matching TRBD1 (5 bases). V was clipped by 3 bases and J by 0 bases, with 12 bases between them. The germline CDR1 and CDR2 sequences are GTSNPN and SVGIG (reference sequence). There are 16 residues in the CDR3. CDR3 DNA: TGTGCCTGGAGGGGCAGGGCCGTCTCCTATAATTCACCCCTCCACTTT. This codes for CAWRGRAVSYNSPLHF. Looking up the rest from reference TRBV30 and TRBJ1-6 gives the full variable domain: SQTIHQWPATLVQPVGSPLSLECTVEGTSNPNLYWYRQAAGRGLQLLFYSVGIGQISSEVPQNLSASRPQDRQFILSSKKLLLSDSGFYLCAWRGRAVSYNSPLHFGNGTRLTVT.